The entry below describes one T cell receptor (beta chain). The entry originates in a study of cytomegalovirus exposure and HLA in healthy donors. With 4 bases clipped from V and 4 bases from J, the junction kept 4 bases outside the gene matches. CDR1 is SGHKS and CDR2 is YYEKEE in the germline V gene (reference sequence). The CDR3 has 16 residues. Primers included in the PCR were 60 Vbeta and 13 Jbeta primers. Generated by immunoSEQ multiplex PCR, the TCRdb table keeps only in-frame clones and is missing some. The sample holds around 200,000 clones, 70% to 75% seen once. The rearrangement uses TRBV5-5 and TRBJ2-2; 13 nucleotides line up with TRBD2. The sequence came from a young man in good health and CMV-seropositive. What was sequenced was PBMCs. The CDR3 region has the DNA TGTGCCAGCAGCCCAACTAGCGGGAGGGGCACCGGGGAGCTGTTTTTT. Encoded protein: CASSPTSGRGTGELFF. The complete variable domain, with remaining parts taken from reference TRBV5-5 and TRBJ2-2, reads DAGVTQSPTHLIKTRGQQVTLRCSPISGHKSVSWYQQVLGQGPQFIFQYYEKEERGRGNFPDRFSARQFPNYSSELNVNALLLGDSALYLCASSPTSGRGTGELFFGEGSRLTVL.